Listed here are 29 T cell receptor beta chains from one sample, sequenced in a study of OX40 agonist ivuxolimab in advanced cancers. Assay used: immunoSEQ multiplex PCR; TCRdb lists only in-frame clones, some missing. Counted here are about 140,000 clones, approximately 90% occurring once; the ten biggest clones make up approximately 1.1%. The material was CD4+ or CD8+ T cells sorted from blood, obtained in a trial of the OX40 agonist ivuxolimab. All receptors come from an adult with an advanced solid tumor such as melanoma, head and neck, liver or kidney cancer.

The rearrangement links TRBV10-1 to TRBJ2-5; D possibly matches TRBD1 or TRBD2 (6 bases each). The ends were cut back, 3 bases at V and 4 bases at J, with 15 bases in the middle. The CDR3 totals 15 residues. CDR1 and CDR2 (germline): WNHNN, SYGVQD (reference sequence). The CDR3 region has the DNA TGCGCCAGCAGTGACCGAAGGGGGGCGGGAGAGACCCAGTACTTC. It is translated as CASSDRRGAGETQYF.

The chain is built from TRBV7-2 and TRBJ1-3, with 7 bases matching TRBD1. The CDR3 is 15 amino acids. The J segment lost 4 bases and the V segment lost 5 bases, leaving 8 bases of the junction unmatched. CDR1 and CDR2 from the germline V gene are SGHTA and FQGNSA. In nucleotides, the CDR3 is TGTGCCAGCAGCCCACAGACAGGGTGGGGAAACACCATATATTTT. Encoded protein: CASSPQTGWGNTIYF.

The V gene is TRBV12-5, the J gene TRBJ2-5; D uncertain. Germline loops: CDR1 LGHNT, CDR2 FRNRAP. The V end was cut by 1 base, the J end by 5 bases, with 8 bases between. The CDR3 is 13 residues long. In DNA, the CDR3 is TGTGCTAGTGGTTTGGACAGAGACGAGACCCAGTACTTC. It is translated as CASGLDRDETQYF.

The chain employs TRBV5-1 and TRBJ1-1, with 11 bases matching TRBD1. The CDR3 contains 15 residues. From germline, CDR1 is SGHRS and CDR2 YFSETQ. Unmatched junction bases numbered 7, after V lost 4 bases and J lost 5 bases. The CDR3 reads CASSPRTGGGTEAFF. The CDR3 coding sequence is TGCGCCAGCAGCCCTAGGACAGGGGGCGGAACTGAAGCTTTCTTT.

The gene calls are TRBV5-1 and TRBJ1-4, with D uncertain. Germline assignment: CDR1 SGHRS and CDR2 YFSETQ. The CDR3 is made up of 15 amino acids. V lost 6 bases and J lost 0, with 12 bases in between. Here the CDR3 DNA reads TGCGCCAGCACCCTCCGTGGTGCAACTAATGAAAAACTGTTTTTT. It is translated as CASTLRGATNEKLFF. The full variable domain, its missing parts supplied by reference TRBV5-1 and TRBJ1-4, is KAGVTQTPRYLIKTRGQQVTLSCSPISGHRSVSWYQQTPGQGLQFLFEYFSETQRNKGNFPGRFSGRQFSNSRSEMNVSTLELGDSALYLCASTLRGATNEKLFFGSGTQLSVL.

J is TRBJ2-2 and V is TRBV6-5, with 9 positions matching TRBD2. The CDR3 has 14 residues. Germline V lookup: CDR1 MNHEY, CDR2 SVGAGI. Trimming took 4 bases from V and 3 from J; bases not matched to a gene: 0. The CDR3 coding sequence is TGTGCCAGCAGTTGGACTAGCGACACCGGGGAGCTGTTTTTT. Translating gives CASSWTSDTGELFF.

The genes are TRBV27 and TRBJ2-7; 8 bases are a match to TRBD2. CDR3 size: 14 residues. V lost 5 bases to trimming and J lost 2 bases; unmatched junction nucleotides: 5. CDR1 and CDR2 (germline): MNHEY, SMNVEV (reference sequence). CDR3 residues: CASSVSGTAYEQYF. DNA of the CDR3: TGTGCCAGCAGTGTTAGCGGGACCGCCTACGAGCAGTACTTC.

The rearrangement uses TRBV29-1 and TRBJ1-1; no firm D call. V was shortened by 3 bases and J by 3 bases, with 11 bases between the two germline ends. CDR3 length: 13 residues. Per germline, CDR1 SQVTM and CDR2 ANQGSEA. The CDR3 DNA follows: TGCAGCGTTGAGGGTACAGCCGACACTGAAGCTTTCTTT. Translated, it gives CSVEGTADTEAFF.

The rearrangement joins TRBV5-8 to TRBJ2-2, with TRBD1 identical over 9 bases. The CDR3 is made up of 18 amino acids. Unmatched junction bases numbered 17, after V lost 7 bases and J lost 4 bases. The germline V gene has CDR1 SGHTS and CDR2 YDEGEE. The CDR3 DNA follows: TGTGCCAGCTCCCCGGGACAGGGAATACGGCTTGGCACCGGGGAGCTGTTTTTT. It codes for CASSPGQGIRLGTGELFF.

V gene TRBV28 combines with J gene TRBJ1-5, with a tentative D call TRBD1 (5 bases). CDR3 length: 19 amino acids. With 6 bases removed from V and 1 base from J, the gap between germline ends came to 25 bases. Germline V CDR1 and CDR2: MDHEN, SYDVKM. Here the CDR3 DNA reads TGTGCCAGCAGACCCCAGTTTGGGGGAGGGTTGTGGAGCAATCAGCCCCAGCATTTT. Translation: CASRPQFGGGLWSNQPQHF. Drawing the rest from reference TRBV28 and TRBJ1-5, the complete variable domain is DVKVTQSSRYLVKRTGEKVFLECVQDMDHENMFWYRQDPGLGLRLIYFSYDVKMKEKGDIPEGYSVSREKKERFSLILESASTNQTSMYLCASRPQFGGGLWSNQPQHFGDGTRLSIL.

The gene calls are TRBV7-9 and TRBJ2-5; a weak D match, TRBD2 (6 bases). V lost 5 bases and J lost 5, with 18 bases in between. Germline values: CDR1 SEHNR, CDR2 FQNEAQ (reference sequence). This CDR3 spans 15 amino acids. In nucleotides, the CDR3 is TGTGCCAGCAGCCCACGGGACTGGCCCAGGGAGACCCAGTACTTC. Translating it yields CASSPRDWPRETQYF.

J is TRBJ2-7 and V is TRBV18, with 8 bases that match TRBD1. CDR3 length: 14 residues. V lost 8 bases, J lost 2 bases, and 8 bases stayed unmatched. From germline, CDR1 is KGHSH and CDR2 LQKENI. The CDR3 DNA sequence: TGTGCCAGCCGGGGACAGGCCCACCCCTACGAGCAGTACTTC. Amino acid sequence: CASRGQAHPYEQYF. The variable domain in full, with the rest retrieved from reference TRBV18 and TRBJ2-7, is NAGVMQNPRHLVRRRGQEARLRCSPMKGHSHVYWYRQLPEEGLKFMVYLQKENIIDESGMPKERFSAEFPKEGPSILRIQQVVRGDSAAYFCASRGQAHPYEQYFGPGTRLTVT.

The chain joins TRBV18 to TRBJ2-1; D unclear. Germline CDR1 reads KGHSH; CDR2 reads LQKENI. Trimming stripped 3 bases from V and 5 bases from J, with 8 bases between. The CDR3 has 13 amino acids. The CDR3 reads CASSPQRDNEQFF. In DNA form, the CDR3 reads TGTGCCAGCTCACCCCAGCGAGACAATGAGCAGTTCTTC.

This chain uses TRBV5-4 with TRBJ2-5; 16 bases map to TRBD2. V shed 4 bases, J shed 4 bases, and the junction held 10 bases outside the gene matches. This CDR3 is 18 amino acids long. In germline, CDR1 is SGHNT, CDR2 YYREEE (reference sequence). For the CDR3, the DNA is TGTGCCAGCAGCCCGGGACTAGCGGGAGGGCCACTGGGAGAGACCCAGTACTTC. This translates into CASSPGLAGGPLGETQYF.

The chain has TRBV9 and TRBJ1-4, with D perhaps matching TRBD1 (5 bases). CDR3 length: 15 amino acids. The germline V and J ends were trimmed by 6 bases and 8 bases, with 20 bases remaining between them. Looked up from germline, CDR1 is SGDLS and CDR2 is YYNGEE. In nucleotides, the CDR3 is TGTGCCAGCACCCGTCGGGGGTTAATAGGAGAAAAACTGTTTTTT. This gives the protein CASTRRGLIGEKLFF.

V is TRBV21-1 and J is TRBJ1-3. TRBV21-1 is reported as a pseudogene. This CDR3 is built from 17 residues. The CDR3 DNA reads as TGTGCCAGCAGCAGCATGACAGCGGGAAACTCTGGAAACACCATATATTTT. This gives the protein CASSSMTAGNSGNTIYF.

The chain joins TRBV7-9 to TRBJ1-4; 8 bases match TRBD1. The CDR3 runs to 17 residues. V was clipped by 3 bases and J by 5 bases; unmatched bases: 11. Germline CDR1 SEHNR, CDR2 FQNEAQ (reference sequence). DNA of the CDR3: TGTGCCAGCAGCTTGGCCAGGGCTGGGACAGGAAATGAAAAACTGTTTTTT. It specifies CASSLARAGTGNEKLFF.

This clone came up once. The V call is TRBV2, the J call TRBJ1-4; TRBD1 is a possible D gene (6 bases). Germline assignment: CDR1 SNHLY and CDR2 FYNNEI. This CDR3 has 15 amino acids. The germline V and J ends were trimmed by 5 bases and 0 bases, with 10 bases remaining between them. CDR3 sequence: CASSPRGSTNEKLFF. CDR3 DNA sequence: TGTGCCAGCAGTCCCAGGGGATCAACTAATGAAAAACTGTTTTTT.

This clone was counted between two and nine times. This rearrangement joins TRBV28 to TRBJ2-7, with D possibly being TRBD1 (6 bases). CDR3 size: 13 residues. V lost 6 bases and J lost 6, with 15 bases in between. Germline V gene lookup returns CDR1 MDHEN and CDR2 SYDVKM. The CDR3 DNA reads as TGTGCCAGCAGGGTAGGGGACAACCGCGAGCAGTACTTC. Its protein product is CASRVGDNREQYF.

This clone was detected once. The chain employs TRBV18 and TRBJ2-7; tentatively, D is TRBD1 or TRBD2 (5 bases each). Trimming pared 6 bases from V and 3 bases from J, leaving 21 bases between. The CDR3 extends over 16 amino acids. CDR1 KGHSH and CDR2 LQKENI come from the germline V gene. CDR3 in amino acids: CASSQRGNTENYEQYF. CDR3 nucleotides: TGTGCCAGCTCTCAGAGGGGAAATACGGAGAACTACGAGCAGTACTTC.

This rearrangement joins TRBV6-5 to TRBJ2-5; the D gene is possibly TRBD1 (6 bases). Deletions cut 0 bases from V and 1 base from J, with 9 bases between. Germline V gene lookup returns CDR1 MNHEY and CDR2 SVGAGI. The CDR3 is made up of 15 amino acids. CDR3 nucleotide sequence: TGTGCCAGCAGTTACTCGGTGGGGGCCCAAGAGACCCAGTACTTC. It codes for CASSYSVGAQETQYF.

This chain links TRBV16 with TRBJ1-3; no clear D gene. Germline V gene sequence: CDR1 KGHSY, CDR2 FQNENV. The CDR3 has 15 residues. V was shortened by 2 bases and J by 1 base, with 9 bases between the two germline ends. CDR3: CASSQDGESGNTIYF. DNA for the CDR3: TGTGCCAGCAGCCAAGACGGGGAATCTGGAAACACCATATATTTT.

This sequence joins TRBV18 and TRBJ2-2; D possibly corresponds to TRBD1 (5 bases). Trimming removed 3 bases at V and 3 bases at J, with 14 bases between. Looked up from germline, CDR1 is KGHSH and CDR2 is LQKENI. CDR3 length: 16 amino acids. CDR3 loop: CASSPQDSRDTGELFF. CDR3 bases: TGTGCCAGCTCACCGCAAGACAGCCGGGACACCGGGGAGCTGTTTTTT.

This clone was recorded only once. The gene calls are TRBV5-1 and TRBJ2-1, with 11 bases identical to TRBD2. The CDR3 is 14 amino acids. The germline gives CDR1 SGHRS, CDR2 YFSETQ. The trim removed 6 bases at V and 9 bases at J, leaving 8 bases unmatched. This CDR3 is CASTTSGASGEQFF. CDR3 coding DNA: TGCGCCAGCACGACTAGCGGGGCCTCGGGTGAGCAGTTCTTC.

V gene TRBV7-2 combines with J gene TRBJ2-3, with 9 bases matching TRBD2. J lost 1 base, V lost 5 bases, and 7 bases had no gene match. The germline V gene has CDR1 SGHTA and CDR2 FQGNSA. This CDR3 has 16 amino acids. CDR3 nucleotide sequence: TGTGCCAGCAGCCCACCGATAGCGGGGGGCACAGATACGCAGTATTTT. This translates into CASSPPIAGGTDTQYF. The full variable domain, in which reference TRBV7-2 and TRBJ2-3 provide the parts outside the CDR3, is GAGVSQSPSNKVTEKGKDVELRCDPISGHTALYWYRQSLGQGLEFLIYFQGNSAPDKSGLPSDRFSAERTGGSVSTLTIQRTQQEDSAVYLCASSPPIAGGTDTQYFGPGTRLTVL.

The chain has TRBV28 and TRBJ1-2, with D perhaps TRBD1 (5 bases). This CDR3 has 12 amino acids. Germline V gene lookup returns CDR1 MDHEN and CDR2 SYDVKM. V was cut by 5 bases and J by 4 bases, with 8 bases left in between. In DNA, the CDR3 is TGTGCCAGCAGTCCCCAGGGCTATGGCTACACCTTC. Protein sequence: CASSPQGYGYTF.

A remark on this clone: In the same sample, other DNA sequences code for this CDR3. The rearrangement joins TRBV20-1 to TRBJ2-5; perhaps TRBD1 as D (5 bases). Germline values: CDR1 DFQATT, CDR2 SNEGSKA (reference sequence). V was clipped by 3 bases and J by 5 bases, with 7 bases between them. The CDR3 sequence is 11 residues long. The CDR3, as DNA: TGCAGTGCTAGGGGGCAGGAGACCCAGTACTTC. It is translated as CSARGQETQYF.

This chain links TRBV7-9 with TRBJ2-6; D is possibly TRBD2 (5 bases). The germline V gene encodes CDR1 SEHNR and CDR2 FQNEAQ (reference sequence). V lost 1 base, J lost 1 base, and 8 bases lay in between. This CDR3 is built from 16 residues. The CDR3 loop reads CASSLVGVSGANVLTF. The DNA for the CDR3 is TGTGCCAGCAGCTTAGTGGGAGTTTCTGGGGCCAACGTCCTGACTTTC.

CDR3: CASSLQGGETQYF. In DNA, the CDR3 is TGTGCCAGCAGCCTCCAGGGGGGAGAGACCCAGTACTTC. The chain links TRBV4-2 to TRBJ2-5; perhaps TRBD1 as D (7 bases). The CDR3 totals 13 residues. V lost 4 bases, J lost 4 bases, and 10 bases lay in between. Germline lookup yields CDR1 LGHNA and CDR2 YNFKEQ.